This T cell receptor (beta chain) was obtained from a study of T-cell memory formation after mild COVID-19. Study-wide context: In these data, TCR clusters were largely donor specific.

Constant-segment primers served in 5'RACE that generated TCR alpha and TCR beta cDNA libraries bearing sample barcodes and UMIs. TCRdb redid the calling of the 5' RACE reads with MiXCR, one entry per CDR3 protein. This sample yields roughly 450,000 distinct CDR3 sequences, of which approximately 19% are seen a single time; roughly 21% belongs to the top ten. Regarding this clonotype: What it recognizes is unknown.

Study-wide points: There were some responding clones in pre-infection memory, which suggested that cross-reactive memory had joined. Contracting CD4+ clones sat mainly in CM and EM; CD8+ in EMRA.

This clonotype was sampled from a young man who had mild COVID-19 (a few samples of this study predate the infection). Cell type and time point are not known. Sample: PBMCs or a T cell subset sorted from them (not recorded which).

The CDR3 protein is CASSPRGRDGYTF. For the CDR3, the DNA is TGCGCCAGCAGCCCCCGGGGGAGGGATGGCTACACCTTC. This chain links TRBV4-1 with TRBJ1-2; D is perhaps TRBD1 (5 bases). V lost 4 bases to trimming and J lost 6 bases, with 12 bases between them. CDR1 and CDR2 from the germline V gene are MGHRA and YSYEKL. The CDR3 is made up of 13 amino acids.